One sample yielded the 15 T cell receptor beta chains listed below, sequenced in a study of PD-1 blockade in classical Hodgkin lymphoma. Some clones are missing from TCRdb's copy, which holds only in-frame ones; the method was immunoSEQ multiplex PCR. The sample records 15,000 to 20,000 clones, around 92% being singletons. Specified time point: newly diagnosed, previously untreated cHL patient sample. Magnetic negative selection purified CD4+ T cells from thawed PBMCs. Sequencing input: CD4+ T cells from blood. Every receptor here comes from a human donor with classical Hodgkin lymphoma.

The gene calls are TRBV18 and TRBJ2-7; D ambiguous. Per germline, CDR1 KGHSH and CDR2 LQKENI. The CDR3 is 13 residues long. The V end was cut by 3 bases, the J end by 7 bases, with 13 bases between. The CDR3 loop reads CASSPEMYTEQYF. The CDR3 DNA follows: TGTGCCAGCTCACCGGAGATGTATACAGAGCAGTACTTC.

This clone was found a few times. The J gene is TRBJ1-1, the V gene TRBV7-9; no firm D call. Trimming removed 0 bases from V and 1 base from J, with 6 bases in between. CDR1 is SEHNR and CDR2 is FQNEAQ in the germline V gene (reference sequence). The CDR3 runs to 14 residues. The CDR3 here is CASSLAGRNTEAFF. The CDR3 DNA reads as TGTGCCAGCAGCTTAGCCGGCAGGAACACTGAAGCTTTCTTT. The whole variable domain, filled in from reference TRBV7-9 and TRBJ1-1, reads DTGVSQNPRHKITKRGQNVTFRCDPISEHNRLYWYRQTLGQGPEFLTYFQNEAQLEKSRLLSDRFSAERPKGSFSTLEIQRTEQGDSAMYLCASSLAGRNTEAFFGQGTRLTVV.

This chain joins TRBV5-1 and TRBJ2-5; D gene unclear. V shed 1 base and J shed 4 bases, with 2 bases lying between them. The CDR3 covers 11 residues. Germline V lookup: CDR1 SGHRS, CDR2 YFSETQ. The CDR3 loop reads CASSLSETQYF. Written as DNA, the CDR3 is TGCGCCAGCAGCTTGTCAGAGACCCAGTACTTC. The full variable domain, with the rest looked up from reference TRBV5-1 and TRBJ2-5, is KAGVTQTPRYLIKTRGQQVTLSCSPISGHRSVSWYQQTPGQGLQFLFEYFSETQRNKGNFPGRFSGRQFSNSRSEMNVSTLELGDSALYLCASSLSETQYFGPGTRLLVL.

The CDR3: CASRETGGGTDTQYF. CDR3 sequence (DNA): TGTGCCAGCAGGGAGACAGGGGGAGGCACAGATACGCAGTATTTT. The V call is TRBV6-1, the J call TRBJ2-3; TRBD1 aligns across 9 bases. This CDR3 has 15 residues. The trim removed 6 bases at V and 1 base at J, leaving 5 bases unmatched. Per the germline V gene, CDR1 is MNHNS and CDR2 is SASEGT.

This chain uses TRBV9 with TRBJ2-1; possibly TRBD1 or TRBD2 for D (5 bases each). Germline assignment: CDR1 SGDLS and CDR2 YYNGEE. V was cut by 6 bases and J by 9 bases, with 19 bases left in between. The CDR3 length is 14 residues. The CDR3 is CASTYDLGEGEQFF. The CDR3 DNA sequence: TGTGCCAGCACCTACGATTTGGGGGAAGGTGAGCAGTTCTTC.

The V call is TRBV29-1, the J call TRBJ2-1; D is undetermined. V was pared by 1 base and J by 6 bases, with 4 bases between. The CDR3 loop spans 11 amino acids. CDR1 and CDR2 from the germline V gene are SQVTM and ANQGSEA. The CDR3 DNA is TGCAGCGTTGAAGCCCTCAATGAGCAGTTCTTC. Its protein product is CSVEALNEQFF.

The gene calls are TRBV6-6 and TRBJ1-3; D call uncertain. Per the germline V gene, CDR1 is MNHNY and CDR2 is SVGAGI (reference sequence). Trimming cost V 4 bases and J 0 bases, with 10 bases left between them. This CDR3 contains 15 residues. Here the CDR3 reads CASSWGKSSGNTIYF. The CDR3, as DNA: TGTGCCAGCAGTTGGGGAAAGAGCTCTGGAAACACCATATATTTT.

V is TRBV28 and J is TRBJ1-5; D perhaps matches TRBD1 (5 bases). Per germline, CDR1 MDHEN and CDR2 SYDVKM. The CDR3 is 13 residues long. The V end was cut by 8 bases, the J end by 2 bases, with 10 bases between. CDR3 sequence: CASRQGGNQPQHF. CDR3 DNA sequence: TGTGCCAGCCGGCAGGGAGGCAATCAGCCCCAGCATTTT.

This sequence joins TRBV5-1 and TRBJ2-1, with TRBD2 matching over 12 bases. Looked up from germline, CDR1 is SGHRS and CDR2 is YFSETQ. CDR3 length equals 15 residues. V shed 4 bases, J shed 5 bases, and the junction held 4 bases outside the gene matches. In nucleotides, the CDR3 is TGCGCCAGCAGCCTACTAGCGGGAGGAAACAATGAGCAGTTCTTC. Translation gives CASSLLAGGNNEQFF.

The gene calls are TRBV19 and TRBJ2-2; D uncertain. This CDR3 contains 12 residues. CDR1 LNHDA and CDR2 SQIVND come from the germline V gene (reference sequence). V was trimmed by 3 bases and J by 6 bases, leaving 5 bases between them. The CDR3 DNA is TGTGCCAGTAGTATGGGGTCCGGGGAGCTGTTTTTT. As protein: CASSMGSGELFF. Combining the CDR3 with reference TRBV19 and TRBJ2-2 gives the whole variable domain DGGITQSPKYLFRKEGQNVTLSCEQNLNHDAMYWYRQDPGQGLRLIYYSQIVNDFQKGDIAEGYSVSREKKESFPLTVTSAQKNPTAFYLCASSMGSGELFFGEGSRLTVL.

J is TRBJ2-5 and V is TRBV27, with D uncertain. V was cut by 2 bases and J by 7 bases, with 11 bases left in between. The CDR3 runs 13 residues. Germline assignment: CDR1 MNHEY and CDR2 SMNVEV (reference sequence). The CDR3 is CASSLNAEGTQYF. The DNA for the CDR3 is TGTGCCAGCAGTTTAAACGCCGAAGGGACCCAGTACTTC.

This clone was counted a single time. The CDR3 spells CASGLGGTVKYF. DNA of the CDR3: TGTGCTAGTGGTTTGGGAGGGACAGTCAAGTACTTC. V usage is TRBV12-5 and J usage is TRBJ2-5; 7 nucleotides agree with TRBD1. J lost 12 bases, V lost 1 base, and 5 bases had no gene match. This CDR3 is built from 12 residues. The germline CDR1 and CDR2 sequences are LGHNT and FRNRAP. Complete variable domain (other parts from reference TRBV12-5 and TRBJ2-5): DARVTQTPRHKVTEMGQEVTMRCQPILGHNTVFWYRQTMMQGLELLAYFRNRAPLDDSGMPKDRFSAEMPDATLATLKIQPSEPRDSAVYFCASGLGGTVKYFGPGTRLLVL.

V and J are TRBV5-1 and TRBJ1-2; D is undetermined. Germline-derived CDR1 and CDR2 are SGHRS and YFSETQ. CDR3 length: 13 amino acids. Deletions cut 0 bases from V and 3 bases from J, with 6 bases between. CDR3 region: CASSLVADYGYTF. The CDR3 DNA sequence: TGCGCCAGCAGCTTGGTTGCAGACTATGGCTACACCTTC.

V and J are TRBV28 and TRBJ2-1; D not resolved. V was cut by 6 bases and J by 8 bases, with 14 bases left in between. The CDR3 runs 13 residues. Germline CDR1 and CDR2: MDHEN and SYDVKM. CDR3 nucleotide sequence: TGTGCCAGCAGCCCGGTCCGTGGGGATGAGCAGTTCTTC. Protein sequence: CASSPVRGDEQFF. The complete variable domain, with remaining parts taken from reference TRBV28 and TRBJ2-1, reads DVKVTQSSRYLVKRTGEKVFLECVQDMDHENMFWYRQDPGLGLRLIYFSYDVKMKEKGDIPEGYSVSREKKERFSLILESASTNQTSMYLCASSPVRGDEQFFGPGTRLTVL.

This clone was seen a few times. V gene TRBV2 combines with J gene TRBJ1-1; D is ambiguous. CDR1 SNHLY and CDR2 FYNNEI come from the germline V gene. V was cut by 4 bases and J by 2 bases, with 5 bases left in between. CDR3 size: 12 residues. CDR3 sequence reads: CASSVDNTEAFF. CDR3 coding DNA: TGTGCCAGCAGTGTTGATAACACTGAAGCTTTCTTT. The whole variable domain, remainder taken from reference TRBV2 and TRBJ1-1, is EPEVTQTPSHQVTQMGQEVILRCVPISNHLYFYWYRQILGQKVEFLVSFYNNEISEKSEIFDDQFSVERPDGSNFTLKIRSTKLEDSAMYFCASSVDNTEAFFGQGTRLTVV.